This T cell receptor beta chain comes out of a study of shared clonotypes between healthy human individuals. Study-wide findings and caveats: Estimated richness values were generally larger in naive subsets than in memory subsets.

Remarks on this clone: The antigen remains undetermined. Other DNA sequences of this sample code for an identical CDR3.

Splitting of CD4+ cells produced CD45RA+ naive and CD45RA-negative memory subsets. Germline V gene data show CDR1 as KGHSH and CDR2 as LQKENI. Trimming removed 3 bases from V and 1 base from J, with 9 bases in between. This CDR3 has 14 residues. Several immunoSEQ plates held equal portions of the genomic DNA taken from each subset. Assay used: immunoSEQ multiplex PCR; TCRdb lists only in-frame clones, some missing. This sample has under 1,100,000 clones, with 65% to 75% found just once. The receptor's source is a man between 18 and 29 years old in good health. This chain links TRBV18 with TRBJ1-1; D ambiguous. Input material: memory CD4+ T cells sorted from blood. Subset meaning: CD45RA-negative fraction. This CDR3 reads CASSPTQKNTEAFF. CDR3 nucleotides: TGTGCCAGCTCACCTACGCAGAAGAACACTGAAGCTTTCTTT.